This entry lists 28 T cell receptor beta chains sequenced from one sample in a study of shared clonotypes between healthy human individuals. TCRdb's table, derived via immunoSEQ multiplex PCR, lists solely in-frame clones and lacks some. The sample lists under 2.5 million clones; roughly 92% were seen once. Sequenced input: naive CD4+ T cells from PBMCs. As to subset: CD45RA+ positively selected. Receptors originate from a man in his late teens or twenties in good health. Some clones in this sample may be carry-over from other donors' samples.

V usage is TRBV6-5 and J usage is TRBJ1-6; tentative D call: TRBD1 (5 bases). The CDR3 covers 15 residues. Per the germline V gene, CDR1 is MNHEY and CDR2 is SVGAGI. Trimming shortened V by 0 bases and J by 7 bases, and 10 bases separated the two germline ends. Here the CDR3 reads CASSYSGGRNSPLHF. Here the CDR3 DNA reads TGTGCCAGCAGTTACTCTGGGGGACGGAATTCACCCCTCCACTTT.

This chain links TRBV5-1 with TRBJ1-4; D remains ambiguous. Trimming took off 0 bases at V and 4 bases at J, with 10 bases between the two ends. Germline CDR1 reads SGHRS; CDR2 reads YFSETQ. The CDR3 runs 15 residues. The CDR3: CASSLALSLNEKLFF. In DNA form, the CDR3 reads TGCGCCAGCAGCTTGGCCCTCAGTCTTAATGAAAAACTGTTTTTT.

CDR3 loop: CATRPTGGSDTQYF. The CDR3 DNA reads as TGCGCCACCCGGCCGACGGGAGGTTCAGATACGCAGTATTTT. The J gene is TRBJ2-3, the V gene TRBV5-1; 7 bases agree with TRBD2. There are 14 residues in the CDR3. With 9 bases clipped from V and 4 bases from J, the junction kept 11 bases outside the gene matches. CDR1 SGHRS and CDR2 YFSETQ come from the germline V gene.

The chain is built from TRBV20-1 and TRBJ2-3; D assignment may be TRBD1 or TRBD2 (5 bases each). The CDR3 is made up of 11 amino acids. V lost 7 bases, J lost 1 base, and 6 bases lay in between. The germline gives CDR1 DFQATT, CDR2 SNEGSKA (reference sequence). In nucleotides, the CDR3 is TGCAGTGGAGGGGGCACAGATACGCAGTATTTT. Its translation: CSGGGTDTQYF.

The gene calls are TRBV5-4 and TRBJ2-6, with D perhaps matching TRBD1 or TRBD2 (5 bases each). The CDR3 runs to 18 residues. V lost 4 bases, J lost 0 bases, and 17 bases lay in between. Germline lookup yields CDR1 SGHNT and CDR2 YYREEE (reference sequence). CDR3 bases: TGTGCCAGCAGCGCCGGAAGGGACGGACTCTCTGGGGCCAACGTCCTGACTTTC. It is translated as CASSAGRDGLSGANVLTF.

The chain joins TRBV4-2 to TRBJ1-2; weak D call: TRBD1 (6 bases). V was shortened by 1 base and J by 4 bases, with 16 bases between the two germline ends. Germline V gene lookup returns CDR1 LGHNA and CDR2 YNFKEQ. The CDR3 has 16 residues. CDR3 DNA: TGTGCCAGCAGCCAAGGGGGGGCAGGGGCACTCTATGGCTACACCTTC. It encodes CASSQGGAGALYGYTF.

The chain couples TRBV9 to TRBJ2-1, with 15 nucleotides matching TRBD2. V was pared by 4 bases and J by 3 bases, with 5 bases of the junction left unmatched. Germline CDR1 is SGDLS and CDR2 is YYNGEE. The CDR3 runs to 17 residues. The CDR3 region is CASSPWTSGRVYNEQFF. CDR3 sequence (DNA): TGTGCCAGCAGCCCTTGGACTAGCGGGAGGGTCTACAATGAGCAGTTCTTC.

The sample holds one count of this clone. The same CDR3 also results from other DNA sequences found in this sample. The rearrangement links TRBV2 to TRBJ2-1; D not certain. Trimming took off 5 bases at V and 10 bases at J, with 9 bases between the two ends. CDR3 size: 11 residues. Germline CDR1 and CDR2: SNHLY and FYNNEI. The chain's CDR3 is CASSSQVEQFF. CDR3 nucleotides: TGTGCCAGCAGTTCCCAGGTGGAGCAGTTCTTC.

V usage is TRBV30 and J usage is TRBJ1-2, with TRBD1 as a possible D gene (5 bases). V lost 0 bases and J 8 bases, leaving 13 bases between the germline ends. CDR1 is GTSNPN and CDR2 is SVGIG in the germline V gene (reference sequence). The CDR3 contains 13 residues. CDR3 protein: CAWSVGRADGYTF. The DNA of the CDR3 is TGTGCCTGGAGTGTGGGCAGGGCGGACGGCTACACCTTC.

This rearrangement joins TRBV7-3 to TRBJ2-2, with 8 bases lining up with TRBD2. The CDR3 contains 16 residues. After removal of 0 bases from V and 0 bases from J, the junction contained 0 bases not matched to a gene. Germline lookup yields CDR1 SGHTA and CDR2 FQGTGA. The chain's CDR3 is CASSLTGLANTGELFF. The DNA of the CDR3 is TGTGCCAGCAGCTTAACGGGACTAGCGAACACCGGGGAGCTGTTTTTT.

The CDR3 nucleotides are TGTGCCAGCACCAACGACGATGGCTACACCTTC. Its protein is CASTNDDGYTF. The genes are TRBV28 and TRBJ1-2; no clear D. The V end lost 7 bases, the J end lost 6 bases, and 9 bases lay between the germline ends. Germline V gene lookup returns CDR1 MDHEN and CDR2 SYDVKM. This CDR3 spans 11 amino acids.

This clone occurred a few times. The genes are TRBV21-1 and TRBJ1-5. TRBV21-1 is a known pseudogene. CDR3 length equals 13 residues. The CDR3 sequence is CASSKGSNQPQHF. The DNA of the CDR3 is TGTGCCAGCAGCAAAGGGTCAAATCAGCCCCAGCATTTT.

This chain links TRBV18 with TRBJ2-2, with 7 nucleotides matching TRBD1. The junction had 5 bases not matched to a gene; V was cut back by 4 bases and J by 6 bases. The CDR3 sequence is 14 residues long. CDR1 KGHSH and CDR2 LQKENI come from the germline V gene. CDR3 protein: CASSRDRAAGELFF. The CDR3 DNA follows: TGTGCCAGCTCACGCGACAGGGCAGCCGGGGAGCTGTTTTTT.

The genes are TRBV5-6 and TRBJ2-1; 14 positions agree with TRBD2. Germline-derived CDR1 and CDR2 are SGHDT and YYEEEE. The CDR3 covers 17 residues. V was pared by 4 bases and J by 4 bases, with 7 bases of the junction left unmatched. Here the CDR3 DNA reads TGTGCCAGCAGCCGTCGGACTAGCGGGAGGACTTACAATGAGCAGTTCTTC. Translating it yields CASSRRTSGRTYNEQFF.

The chain joins TRBV27 to TRBJ1-2; perhaps TRBD1 as D (5 bases). V lost 5 bases to trimming and J lost 7 bases, with 20 bases between them. Germline V gene data show CDR1 as MNHEY and CDR2 as SMNVEV (reference sequence). The CDR3 is made up of 15 amino acids. CDR3 sequence reads: CASSPLGVVVRGYTF. The CDR3 coding sequence is TGTGCCAGCAGTCCGTTGGGGGTCGTGGTGCGTGGCTACACCTTC.

J is TRBJ1-1 and V is TRBV14, with 8 bases fitting TRBD1. The germline V gene has CDR1 SGHDN and CDR2 FVKESK. The CDR3 has 16 residues. The junction had 7 bases not matched to a gene; V was cut back by 2 bases and J by 2 bases. Here the CDR3 DNA reads TGTGCCAGCAGCCAACAAAAGGGACAGGTAAACACTGAAGCTTTCTTT. This codes for CASSQQKGQVNTEAFF.

V usage is TRBV7-9 and J usage is TRBJ2-5; 7 bases fit TRBD2. Germline values: CDR1 SEHNR, CDR2 FQNEAQ (reference sequence). Trimming at V came to 1 base and at J to 5 bases, leaving 7 bases not matched to a gene. The CDR3 extends over 15 amino acids. In DNA, the CDR3 is TGTGCCAGCAGCTTAGGGGGCGGGAGAGGTGAGACCCAGTACTTC. Translation gives CASSLGGGRGETQYF.

This chain links TRBV7-1 with TRBJ2-7; 7 bases are a match to TRBD2. TRBV7-1 is treated as an ORF (open reading frame) with a function not yet certain. The ends lost 4 bases at V and 2 bases at J; junction bases unmatched: 8. The CDR3 extends over 15 amino acids. The CDR3 DNA sequence: TGTGCCAGCAGCTTAGTGCTAGCGGACACCTACGAGCAGTACTTC. Protein sequence: CASSLVLADTYEQYF.

J is TRBJ1-5 and V is TRBV5-4, with D perhaps TRBD1 (5 bases). V was shortened by 3 bases and J by 7 bases, with 14 bases between the two germline ends. This CDR3 region has 14 residues. Germline V gives CDR1 SGHNT, CDR2 YYREEE (reference sequence). The CDR3 protein is CASSSAGRDQPQHF. The DNA of the CDR3 is TGTGCCAGCAGCTCGGCGGGGAGGGACCAGCCCCAGCATTTT. Full variable domain (missing parts from reference TRBV5-4 and TRBJ1-5): ETGVTQSPTHLIKTRGQQVTLRCSSQSGHNTVSWYQQALGQGPQFIFQYYREEENGRGNFPPRFSGLQFPNYSSELNVNALELDDSALYLCASSSAGRDQPQHFGDGTRLSIL.

This sequence joins TRBV28 and TRBJ1-2; possible D gene TRBD1, 6 bases. CDR3 size: 17 residues. Germline values: CDR1 MDHEN, CDR2 SYDVKM. The V and J ends lost 1 base and 6 bases respectively, with 21 bases between them. This chain's CDR3 is CASSLLVPPPPGDGYTF. The CDR3 DNA follows: TGTGCCAGCAGTTTATTGGTCCCCCCACCCCCAGGGGATGGCTACACCTTC.

The genes are TRBV9 and TRBJ2-7; D gene ambiguous. The CDR3 contains 14 residues. From germline, CDR1 is SGDLS and CDR2 YYNGEE. V was clipped by 0 bases and J by 3 bases, with 10 bases between them. The CDR3 protein is CASSVDRGFYEQYF. The CDR3 DNA sequence: TGTGCCAGCAGCGTAGATAGAGGTTTCTACGAGCAGTACTTC.

The rearrangement uses TRBV28 and TRBJ1-2; possible D gene TRBD1, 5 bases. This CDR3 is built from 12 residues. From germline, CDR1 is MDHEN and CDR2 SYDVKM. The V end lost 7 bases, the J end lost 8 bases, and 14 bases lay between the germline ends. The CDR3 is CASTRSWGGYTF. The CDR3 bases are TGTGCCAGCACCCGATCGTGGGGCGGCTACACCTTC.

The chain joins TRBV6-1 to TRBJ1-4; D might be TRBD1 (5 bases). Per germline, CDR1 MNHNS and CDR2 SASEGT. V lost 4 bases and J 8 bases, leaving 14 bases between the germline ends. The CDR3 loop spans 14 amino acids. In DNA, the CDR3 is TGTGCCAGCAGTGGTGGGACCTTCTACGAAAAACTGTTTTTT. Amino acid sequence: CASSGGTFYEKLFF.

This chain links TRBV19 with TRBJ2-7; D gene uncertain. The germline V gene encodes CDR1 LNHDA and CDR2 SQIVND (reference sequence). This CDR3 is 15 amino acids long. The V end was cut by 5 bases, the J end by 4 bases, with 18 bases between. The CDR3 nucleotides are TGTGCCAGTAGTCCCAGGAACGGTCTAAATTACGAGCAGTACTTC. This encodes CASSPRNGLNYEQYF.

The chain has TRBV10-2 and TRBJ2-1; no firm D call. Germline V CDR1 and CDR2: WSHSY, SAAADI. The ends were cut back, 4 bases at V and 2 bases at J, with 9 bases in the middle. There are 14 residues in the CDR3. CDR3 in DNA: TGCGCCAGCAGTGTTGACCCAGCCTACAATGAGCAGTTCTTC. The encoded protein is CASSVDPAYNEQFF.

The chain carries TRBV4-3 and TRBJ2-3; TRBD1 matches at 12 bases. The CDR3 is 16 amino acids. V shed 3 bases, J shed 5 bases, and the junction held 6 bases outside the gene matches. CDR1 and CDR2 from the germline V gene are LGHNA and YSLEER. CDR3 protein: CASSQGTGGVGDTQYF. CDR3 bases: TGCGCCAGCAGCCAGGGGACAGGGGGCGTGGGAGATACGCAGTATTTT.

This clone appeared a single time. The chain uses TRBV5-4 and TRBJ2-2; D unclear. V was trimmed by 4 bases and J by 2 bases, leaving 12 bases between them. CDR3 length: 15 residues. In germline, CDR1 is SGHNT, CDR2 YYREEE (reference sequence). The CDR3 nucleotides are TGTGCCAGCAGCCCTCAGCCCGTAAACACCGGGGAGCTGTTTTTT. Protein sequence: CASSPQPVNTGELFF.

The V and J genes are TRBV7-2 and TRBJ2-3; D is uncertain. This CDR3 is built from 16 residues. V was shortened by 4 bases and J by 0 bases, with 14 bases between the two germline ends. CDR1 SGHTA and CDR2 FQGNSA come from the germline V gene. In nucleotides, the CDR3 is TGTGCCAGCAGCTCTTCCCCGGGCGCAAGCACAGATACGCAGTATTTT. This encodes CASSSSPGASTDTQYF.